One and the same sample provided the 5 T cell receptor beta chains below, sequenced in a study of blood T cells in healthy people across ages. Combining a sample-barcoded 5' primer with a J-beta primer mix, a second PCR ran for roughly 7 to 12 cycles. From the 5' RACE reads, TCRdb called clonotypes with MiXCR, one entry per CDR3 protein. The sample has about 900,000 distinct CDR3 sequences; 48% are singletons. Input material: blood. These receptors were obtained from a man in his thirties or forties in good health.

The rearrangement links TRBV4-3 to TRBJ2-5; 9 nucleotides agree with TRBD1. The V segment lost 3 bases and the J segment 1 base; nucleotides outside the gene matches: 3. CDR3 length: 15 residues. Germline V CDR1 and CDR2: LGHNA, YSLEER. CDR3 nucleotide sequence: TGCGCCAGCAGCCATAACAGGGGGCTCCAAGAGACCCAGTACTTC. Translated, it gives CASSHNRGLQETQYF.

This clonotype was seen a handful of times. The rearrangement uses TRBV10-2 and TRBJ2-3, with 7 bases lining up with TRBD1. CDR1 and CDR2 (germline): WSHSY, SAAADI. The ends lost 2 bases at V and 5 bases at J; junction bases unmatched: 1. The CDR3 spans 13 residues. The CDR3 loop is CASSETGVDTQYF. CDR3 coding DNA: TGCGCCAGCAGTGAGACAGGGGTAGATACGCAGTATTTT.

The V call is TRBV11-3, the J call TRBJ2-7; D possibly corresponds to TRBD1 (6 bases). Trimming took 0 bases from V and 3 from J, leaving 12 bases between them. Germline V CDR1 and CDR2: SGHNT, YENEEA. CDR3 length: 15 residues. The CDR3 DNA reads TGTGCCAGCAGCTTAGATCCAGGGGTGGTCTACGAGCAGTACTTC. Its protein is CASSLDPGVVYEQYF.

The gene calls are TRBV4-2 and TRBJ2-2, with D possibly being TRBD2 (6 bases). Trimming pared 1 base from V and 6 bases from J, leaving 12 bases between. This CDR3 comprises 15 residues. Germline loops: CDR1 LGHNA, CDR2 YNFKEQ. For the CDR3, the DNA is TGTGCCAGCAGCCAAGCGGAAAGGGAGGCCGGGGAGCTGTTTTTT. Its translation is CASSQAEREAGELFF.

CDR3 sequence (DNA): TGTGCCAGCAGTATAGACAGGGATCAAGAGACCCAGTACTTC. Its translation: CASSIDRDQETQYF. V gene TRBV27 combines with J gene TRBJ2-5; 7 bases are shared with TRBD1. CDR1 MNHEY and CDR2 SMNVEV come from the germline V gene (reference sequence). The CDR3 is made up of 14 amino acids. The V gene end was trimmed by 5 bases and the J gene end by 2 bases; junction bases not matched to a gene: 5.